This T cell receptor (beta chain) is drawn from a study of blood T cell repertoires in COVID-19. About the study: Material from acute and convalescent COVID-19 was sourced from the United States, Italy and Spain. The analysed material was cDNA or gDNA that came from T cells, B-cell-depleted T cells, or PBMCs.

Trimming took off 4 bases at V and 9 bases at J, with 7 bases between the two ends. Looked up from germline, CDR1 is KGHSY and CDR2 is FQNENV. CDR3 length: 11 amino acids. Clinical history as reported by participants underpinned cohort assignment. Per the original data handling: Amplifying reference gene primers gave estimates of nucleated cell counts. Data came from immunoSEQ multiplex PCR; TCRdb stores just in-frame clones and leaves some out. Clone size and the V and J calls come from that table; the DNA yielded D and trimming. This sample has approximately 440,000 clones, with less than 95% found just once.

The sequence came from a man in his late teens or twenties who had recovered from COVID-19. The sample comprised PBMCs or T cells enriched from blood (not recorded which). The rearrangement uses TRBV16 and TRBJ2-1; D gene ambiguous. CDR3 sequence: CASSLQVEQFF. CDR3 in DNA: TGTGCCAGCAGCCTCCAGGTTGAGCAGTTCTTC. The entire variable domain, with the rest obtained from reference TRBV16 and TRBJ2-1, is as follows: GEEVAQTPKHLVRGEGQKAKLYCAPIKGHSYVFWYQQVLKNEFKFLISFQNENVFDETGMPKERFSAKCLPNSPCSLEIQATKLEDSAVYFCASSLQVEQFFGPGTRLTVL.